This note documents a single T cell receptor (beta chain) sequence. Germline values: CDR1 SGHDT, CDR2 YYEEEE. The CDR3 extends over 16 amino acids. This sample was included in a study of T cells expressing NK-cell markers. Following a re-call of the 5' RACE reads, TCRdb has one entry per CDR3 protein and lacks DNA. Its clone listing holds 500,000 to 700,000 distinct CDR3 sequences. This TCR came from a man between 18 and 29 years old in good health. The sample consisted of blood T cells: a sorted CD56 or NKG2C T cell subset, CD4+ or CD8+ T cells, or bulk PBMC T cells (not recorded which). The chain uses TRBV5-6 and TRBJ2-3; TCRdb lists TRBD1, though no DNA is available to test this call. The CDR3 loop is CASSSYRGGGSDTQYF.